Sequencing of this T cell receptor beta chain was carried out in a study of blood T cells in healthy people across ages. A word on this clonotype: Its antigen is not identified.

Study conclusions and caveats: Nothing was known about donor CMV status, and this possibly confounded expanded clonotype changes. Per million T cells, TCR beta diversity dropped about linearly as age rose.

The second PCR ran roughly 6 to 11 cycles with a sample-barcoded 5' primer and J-beta primers. TCRdb analysed the 5' RACE reads with MiXCR anew, one entry per CDR3 protein. The table shows just over 1 million distinct CDR3 sequences, with under 45% occurring only once. The sequenced material came from blood. This TCR was recovered from a woman aged 55 to 70 in good health.

The CDR3 sequence: CASSVAGGDEKLFF. The CDR3 DNA reads as TGTGCCAGCAGCGTAGCGGGGGGCGATGAAAAACTGTTTTTT. This chain uses TRBV9 with TRBJ1-4, with a tentative D call TRBD1 (6 bases). Trimming cost V 0 bases and J 6 bases, with 9 bases left between them. This CDR3 region has 14 residues. CDR1 is SGDLS, CDR2 YYNGEE, per germline.